Sequencing of this TCR beta chain was carried out in a study of T cell clones after liver transplantation. Assay used: immunoSEQ multiplex PCR; TCRdb lists only in-frame clones, some missing. Altogether approximately 100,000 clones are present, approximately 85% being singletons, with the ten largest covering about 1%. This CDR3 contains 14 residues. Trimming stripped 4 bases from V and 0 bases from J, with 10 bases between. Germline lookup yields CDR1 GTSNPN and CDR2 SVGIG (reference sequence). The chain is built from TRBV30 and TRBJ1-3; D is perhaps TRBD1 (6 bases). Sequencing was performed on CD4+ T cells from blood, taken before liver transplant. The origin of this receptor is a human donor who received a liver transplant. For the CDR3, the DNA is TGTGCCTGGAAGGACAGTAGCTCTGGAAACACCATATATTTT. Amino acids: CAWKDSSSGNTIYF.